A selection of T cell receptor beta chains follows, all from one sample in a study of blood T cell repertoires in COVID-19. The protocol was immunoSEQ multiplex PCR, while the TCRdb copy is restricted to in-frame clones and leaves out a portion. The sample includes tens of thousands of clones, roughly 87% of them seen just once. The sequencing sample was made of peripheral blood. These receptors originate from a human donor in a cohort sampled during active COVID-19. The CDR3 runs from the conserved cysteine through the conserved F or W. Fields, in order: V gene, J gene, D gene, clone size, CDR3 protein, CDR3 DNA. The D gene is left open where the match is weak. Expanded clones get a size class; other rows say once, few or many, or leave the size out.

v_call: TRBV2; j_call: TRBJ2-7; d_call: NA; clone_size: NA; cdr3_aa: CASSESGFEQYF; cdr3_nt: TGTGCCAGCAGTGAGTCGGGGTTCGAGCAGTACTTC
v_call: TRBV7-9; j_call: TRBJ1-4; d_call: TRBD1; clone_size: NA; cdr3_aa: CASSFGGTGTGATNEKLFF; cdr3_nt: TGTGCCAGCAGCTTCGGAGGGACAGGGACGGGAGCAACTAATGAAAAACTGTTTTTT
v_call: TRBV2; j_call: TRBJ2-4; d_call: NA; clone_size: NA; cdr3_aa: CASTLGGAKNIQYF; cdr3_nt: TGTGCCAGCACCTTGGGGGGAGCCAAAAACATTCAGTACTTC
v_call: TRBV6-2/TRBV6-3; j_call: TRBJ2-3; d_call: TRBD2; clone_size: NA; cdr3_aa: CASSSPSGGSTDTQYF; cdr3_nt: TGTGCCAGCAGTTCCCCAAGCGGGGGGAGCACAGATACGCAGTATTTT
v_call: TRBV2; j_call: TRBJ2-7; d_call: TRBD2; clone_size: NA; cdr3_aa: CASSGSSGASIEQYF; cdr3_nt: TGTGCCAGCAGCGGATCTAGCGGGGCATCGATCGAGCAGTACTTC
v_call: TRBV28; j_call: TRBJ1-4; d_call: NA; clone_size: NA; cdr3_aa: CASSLFSGVGGKLFF; cdr3_nt: TGTGCCAGCAGTTTATTTTCAGGGGTAGGAGGAAAACTGTTTTTT
v_call: TRBV4-3; j_call: TRBJ2-7; d_call: TRBD2; clone_size: NA; cdr3_aa: CASSQDVRRGVNF; cdr3_nt: TGCGCCAGCAGCCAAGATGTCCGGCGGGGGGTAAACTTC
v_call: TRBV5-4; j_call: TRBJ2-3; d_call: TRBD1; clone_size: NA; cdr3_aa: CATVSGGTDTQYF; cdr3_nt: TGTGCCACCGTGTCAGGGGGAACAGATACGCAGTATTTT
v_call: TRBV6-5; j_call: TRBJ1-2; d_call: NA; clone_size: NA; cdr3_aa: CASTQGIDYGYTF; cdr3_nt: TGTGCCAGCACGCAGGGGATCGACTATGGCTACACCTTC
v_call: TRBV30; j_call: TRBJ2-1; d_call: NA; clone_size: NA; cdr3_aa: CAWSPGGLYNEQFF; cdr3_nt: TGTGCCTGGAGTCCAGGGGGGCTTTACAATGAGCAGTTCTTC
v_call: TRBV30; j_call: TRBJ1-2; d_call: NA; clone_size: few; cdr3_aa: CAWAGGDNYGYTF; cdr3_nt: TGTGCCTGGGCGGGAGGGGACAACTATGGCTACACCTTC
v_call: TRBV19; j_call: TRBJ1-5; d_call: TRBD1; clone_size: NA; cdr3_aa: CASRGPVYQPQHF; cdr3_nt: TGTGCCAGCAGGGGGCCGGTTTATCAGCCCCAGCATTTT
v_call: TRBV21-1; j_call: TRBJ1-5; d_call: NA; clone_size: NA; cdr3_aa: CASSKALWTGGEGNQPQHF; cdr3_nt: TGTGCCAGCAGCAAAGCGCTTTGGACAGGGGGAGAGGGCAATCAGCCCCAGCATTTT
v_call: TRBV18; j_call: TRBJ1-1; d_call: TRBD1; clone_size: few; cdr3_aa: CASSRLTGASTEAFF; cdr3_nt: TGTGCCAGCTCACGATTGACAGGGGCAAGCACTGAAGCTTTCTTT
v_call: TRBV6-1; j_call: TRBJ2-7; d_call: TRBD2; clone_size: NA; cdr3_aa: CASSELGGGDYEQYF; cdr3_nt: TGTGCCAGCAGTGAATTGGGGGGGGGAGATTACGAGCAGTACTTC
v_call: TRBV9; j_call: TRBJ2-7; d_call: TRBD2; clone_size: NA; cdr3_aa: CASSVASGGAYEQYF; cdr3_nt: TGTGCCAGCAGCGTGGCTAGCGGGGGAGCCTACGAGCAGTACTTC
v_call: TRBV6-5; j_call: TRBJ1-3; d_call: TRBD1; clone_size: NA; cdr3_aa: CASSTRTGTGNTIYF; cdr3_nt: TGTGCCAGCAGTACGCGGACAGGGACTGGAAACACCATATATTTT
v_call: TRBV6-1; j_call: TRBJ2-6; d_call: NA; clone_size: NA; cdr3_aa: CASSELAGAGANVLTF; cdr3_nt: TGTGCCAGCAGTGAATTAGCAGGGGCTGGGGCCAACGTCCTGACTTTC
v_call: TRBV3-1/TRBV3-2; j_call: TRBJ2-7; d_call: TRBD2; clone_size: NA; cdr3_aa: CASSQERTLAGRTEQYF; cdr3_nt: TGTGCCAGCAGCCAAGAAAGAACGCTAGCGGGGAGGACCGAGCAGTACTTC
v_call: TRBV25-1; j_call: TRBJ2-7; d_call: NA; clone_size: once; cdr3_aa: CASSDPRGGGYEQYF; cdr3_nt: TGTGCCAGCAGTGACCCTCGCGGGGGCGGTTACGAGCAGTACTTC
v_call: TRBV6-5; j_call: TRBJ2-1; d_call: NA; clone_size: NA; cdr3_aa: CASSRITRAGNEQFF; cdr3_nt: TGTGCCAGCAGCCGCATAACTCGGGCGGGCAATGAGCAGTTCTTC
v_call: TRBV5-4; j_call: TRBJ1-2; d_call: TRBD1; clone_size: once; cdr3_aa: CASSFTPGQGSQNYGYTF; cdr3_nt: TGTGCCAGCAGCTTTACTCCGGGACAGGGATCCCAAAACTATGGCTACACCTTC
v_call: TRBV3-1/TRBV3-2; j_call: TRBJ1-4; d_call: TRBD1; clone_size: NA; cdr3_aa: CASSPTGVNEKLFF; cdr3_nt: TGTGCCAGCAGCCCGACAGGGGTTAATGAAAAACTGTTTTTT
v_call: TRBV3-1/TRBV3-2; j_call: TRBJ1-2; d_call: NA; clone_size: NA; cdr3_aa: CASSLRGGAGGYGYTF; cdr3_nt: TGTGCCAGCAGCTTACGAGGGGGGGCCGGGGGATATGGCTACACCTTC
v_call: TRBV30; j_call: TRBJ2-7; d_call: TRBD1; clone_size: NA; cdr3_aa: CAWRLITGGYEQYF; cdr3_nt: TGTGCCTGGAGGCTTATAACAGGGGGCTACGAGCAGTACTTC
v_call: TRBV5-8; j_call: TRBJ2-7; d_call: NA; clone_size: NA; cdr3_aa: CASSSPPREQYF; cdr3_nt: TGTGCCAGCAGCTCCCCCCCCAGGGAGCAGTACTTC
v_call: TRBV18; j_call: TRBJ1-1; d_call: NA; clone_size: NA; cdr3_aa: CASSPRGEETEAFF; cdr3_nt: TGTGCCAGCTCACCACGAGGGGAGGAGACTGAAGCTTTCTTT
v_call: TRBV10-2; j_call: TRBJ1-2; d_call: NA; clone_size: NA; cdr3_aa: CATQLNYGYTF; cdr3_nt: TGCGCCACGCAACTTAACTATGGCTACACCTTC
v_call: TRBV19; j_call: TRBJ1-5; d_call: NA; clone_size: NA; cdr3_aa: CASSIQGQQPQHF; cdr3_nt: TGTGCCAGTAGTATACAGGGGCAACAGCCCCAGCATTTT
v_call: TRBV6-5; j_call: TRBJ2-5; d_call: NA; clone_size: NA; cdr3_aa: CASRREKTQYF; cdr3_nt: TGTGCCAGCAGGAGAGAGAAGACCCAGTACTTC
v_call: TRBV3-1/TRBV3-2; j_call: TRBJ2-1; d_call: NA; clone_size: NA; cdr3_aa: CASSQVRGHRRDEQFF; cdr3_nt: TGTGCCAGCAGCCAAGTGCGGGGGCACCGTAGGGATGAGCAGTTCTTC
v_call: TRBV11-2; j_call: TRBJ2-7; d_call: TRBD2; clone_size: NA; cdr3_aa: CASRLPGGLYEQYF; cdr3_nt: TGTGCCAGCAGGTTACCGGGGGGACTCTACGAGCAGTACTTC
v_call: TRBV7-9; j_call: TRBJ1-1; d_call: TRBD1; clone_size: NA; cdr3_aa: CASSSEQGARAEAFF; cdr3_nt: TGTGCCAGCAGCTCCGAACAGGGGGCAAGGGCTGAAGCTTTCTTT
v_call: TRBV5-1; j_call: TRBJ2-7; d_call: NA; clone_size: once; cdr3_aa: CASSLIFRGALASYEQYF; cdr3_nt: TGCGCCAGCAGCTTGATCTTTCGGGGGGCATTAGCTTCCTACGAGCAGTACTTC
v_call: TRBV18; j_call: TRBJ1-1; d_call: NA; clone_size: few; cdr3_aa: CASSSMGGVMNTEAFF; cdr3_nt: TGTGCCAGCTCCAGTATGGGCGGGGTTATGAACACTGAAGCTTTCTTT
v_call: TRBV5-5; j_call: TRBJ2-5; d_call: TRBD1; clone_size: NA; cdr3_aa: CASSLRQGLGETQYF; cdr3_nt: TGTGCCAGCAGCCTAAGACAGGGTTTAGGGGAGACCCAGTACTTC
v_call: TRBV6-6; j_call: TRBJ2-7; d_call: NA; clone_size: NA; cdr3_aa: CASSPRTDYEQYF; cdr3_nt: TGTGCCAGCAGTCCCCGGACAGACTACGAGCAGTACTTC
v_call: TRBV12-3/TRBV12-4; j_call: TRBJ1-2; d_call: NA; clone_size: NA; cdr3_aa: CASSLRPGGYTF; cdr3_nt: TGTGCCAGCAGTTTAAGGCCGGGTGGCTACACCTTC
v_call: TRBV19; j_call: TRBJ1-2; d_call: NA; clone_size: NA; cdr3_aa: CASSKSIRYGYTF; cdr3_nt: TGTGCCAGTAGTAAATCTATCCGGTATGGCTACACCTTC
v_call: TRBV5-1; j_call: TRBJ1-1; d_call: NA; clone_size: few; cdr3_aa: CASSGKTGNTEAFF; cdr3_nt: TGCGCCAGCAGCGGAAAGACAGGGAACACTGAAGCTTTCTTT
v_call: TRBV12-3/TRBV12-4; j_call: TRBJ2-7; d_call: NA; clone_size: NA; cdr3_aa: CASSADSLYEQYF; cdr3_nt: TGTGCCAGCAGTGCGGACAGTTTATACGAGCAGTACTTC
v_call: TRBV6-5; j_call: TRBJ2-3; d_call: NA; clone_size: NA; cdr3_aa: CASIPTGTLSDTQYF; cdr3_nt: TGTGCCAGCATCCCGACCGGGACTCTCTCAGATACGCAGTATTTT
v_call: TRBV11-3; j_call: TRBJ2-7; d_call: TRBD1; clone_size: NA; cdr3_aa: CASSWTGGEQYF; cdr3_nt: TGTGCCAGCAGCTGGACAGGGGGCGAGCAGTACTTC
v_call: TRBV12-3/TRBV12-4; j_call: TRBJ1-1; d_call: NA; clone_size: NA; cdr3_aa: CASTMGPEAFF; cdr3_nt: TGTGCCAGCACAATGGGGCCTGAAGCTTTCTTT
v_call: TRBV6-2/TRBV6-3; j_call: TRBJ2-3; d_call: NA; clone_size: NA; cdr3_aa: CASSYFRVRGTDTQYF; cdr3_nt: TGTGCCAGCAGTTACTTTAGAGTGCGGGGCACAGATACGCAGTATTTT
v_call: TRBV19; j_call: TRBJ1-1; d_call: NA; clone_size: NA; cdr3_aa: CASTPAPWEEDWVTEAFF; cdr3_nt: TGTGCCAGTACACCCGCCCCCTGGGAGGAGGATTGGGTCACTGAAGCTTTCTTT
v_call: TRBV5-1; j_call: TRBJ1-1; d_call: NA; clone_size: NA; cdr3_aa: CASSLAGKNTEAFF; cdr3_nt: TGCGCCAGCAGCTTGGCCGGGAAGAACACTGAAGCTTTCTTT
v_call: TRBV4-2; j_call: TRBJ2-2; d_call: NA; clone_size: NA; cdr3_aa: CASSQDMGLAMNTGELFF; cdr3_nt: TGTGCCAGCAGCCAAGATATGGGCCTAGCGATGAACACCGGGGAGCTGTTTTTT